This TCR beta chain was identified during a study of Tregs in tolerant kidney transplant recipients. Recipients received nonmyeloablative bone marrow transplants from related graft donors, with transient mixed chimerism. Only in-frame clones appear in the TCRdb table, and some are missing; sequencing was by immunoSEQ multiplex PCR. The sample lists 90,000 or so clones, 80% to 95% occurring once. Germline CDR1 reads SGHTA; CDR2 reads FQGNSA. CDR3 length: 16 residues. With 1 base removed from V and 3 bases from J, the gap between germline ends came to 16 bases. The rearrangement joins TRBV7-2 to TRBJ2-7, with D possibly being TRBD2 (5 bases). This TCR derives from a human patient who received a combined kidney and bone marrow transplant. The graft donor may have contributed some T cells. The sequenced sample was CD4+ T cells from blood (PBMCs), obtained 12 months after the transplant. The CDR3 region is CASSLVIGVGYYEQYF. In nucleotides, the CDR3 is TGTGCCAGCAGCTTAGTCATCGGGGTGGGATACTACGAGCAGTACTTC.